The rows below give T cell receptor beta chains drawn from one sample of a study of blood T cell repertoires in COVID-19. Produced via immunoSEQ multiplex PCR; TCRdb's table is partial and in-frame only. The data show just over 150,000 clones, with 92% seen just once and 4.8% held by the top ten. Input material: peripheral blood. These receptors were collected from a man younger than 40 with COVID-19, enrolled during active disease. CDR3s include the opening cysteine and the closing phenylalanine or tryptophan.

cdr3_aa: CASSLGGHSYGYTF
j_call: TRBJ1-2
v_call: TRBV5-5
cdr3_length: 14

cdr3_aa: CASSSTGGEAFF
j_call: TRBJ1-1
v_call: TRBV28
cdr3_length: 12

cdr3_aa: CASSLGLPILTADTQYF
j_call: TRBJ2-3
v_call: TRBV5-1
cdr3_length: 17

cdr3_aa: CASSIGGSITNEKLFF
j_call: TRBJ1-4
v_call: TRBV19
cdr3_length: 16

cdr3_aa: CAWSVQVGGNYEQYF
j_call: TRBJ2-7
v_call: TRBV30
cdr3_length: 15

cdr3_aa: CASSSQGQGRTADTQYF
j_call: TRBJ2-3
v_call: TRBV28
cdr3_length: 17

cdr3_aa: CAISESPWAGQGRKSYEQYF
j_call: TRBJ2-7
v_call: TRBV10-3
cdr3_length: 20

cdr3_aa: CASSYIMRTGHYVSNQPQHF
j_call: TRBJ1-5
v_call: TRBV6-2/TRBV6-3
cdr3_length: 20

cdr3_aa: CASSSSTRIGYTF
j_call: TRBJ1-2
v_call: TRBV7-3
cdr3_length: 13

cdr3_aa: CASSYSGGYGTEAFF
j_call: TRBJ1-1
v_call: TRBV6-5
cdr3_length: 15

cdr3_aa: CATFLAGGPPDTQYF
j_call: TRBJ2-3
v_call: TRBV27
cdr3_length: 15

cdr3_aa: CASSLGSFQETQYF
j_call: TRBJ2-5
v_call: TRBV7-2
cdr3_length: 14

cdr3_aa: CASGLVGGGARKWTEAFF
j_call: TRBJ1-1
v_call: TRBV12-5
cdr3_length: 18

cdr3_aa: CASSFMGREDSPLHF
j_call: TRBJ1-6
v_call: TRBV7-3
cdr3_length: 15

cdr3_aa: CASSLPFSGEDYTF
j_call: TRBJ1-2
v_call: TRBV28
cdr3_length: 14

cdr3_aa: CASSPGDSGYNSPLHF
j_call: TRBJ1-6
v_call: TRBV3-1/TRBV3-2
cdr3_length: 16

cdr3_aa: CAIGPTGSPDTQYF
j_call: TRBJ2-3
v_call: TRBV10-3
cdr3_length: 14

cdr3_aa: CASRNSGTGASNEKLFF
j_call: TRBJ1-4
v_call: TRBV2
cdr3_length: 17

cdr3_aa: CASRRDRASYEQYF
j_call: TRBJ2-7
v_call: TRBV19
cdr3_length: 14

cdr3_aa: CSVEAVSSYNEQFF
j_call: TRBJ2-1
v_call: TRBV29-1
cdr3_length: 14

cdr3_aa: CASSLSGGPYEQYF
j_call: TRBJ2-7
v_call: TRBV27
cdr3_length: 14

cdr3_aa: CASSQSSTPMEQYF
j_call: TRBJ2-7
v_call: TRBV4-2
cdr3_length: 14

cdr3_aa: CASRDRGPGELFF
j_call: TRBJ2-2
v_call: TRBV27
cdr3_length: 13

cdr3_aa: CASSPNSGTGTLLRFF
j_call: TRBJ2-1
v_call: TRBV11-2
cdr3_length: 16

cdr3_aa: CASSQRGDRGWSPLHF
j_call: TRBJ1-6
v_call: TRBV4-3
cdr3_length: 16

cdr3_aa: CASSYPRNTEAFF
j_call: TRBJ1-1
v_call: TRBV7-3
cdr3_length: 13

cdr3_aa: CASSLLLAHEQYF
j_call: TRBJ2-7
v_call: TRBV7-2
cdr3_length: 13

cdr3_aa: CASSQEGWTDQPQHF
j_call: TRBJ1-5
v_call: TRBV3-1/TRBV3-2
cdr3_length: 15

cdr3_aa: CAISQGQPSYNSPLHF
j_call: TRBJ1-6
v_call: TRBV10-3
cdr3_length: 16

cdr3_aa: CAISRDSKTGANVLTF
j_call: TRBJ2-6
v_call: TRBV10-3
cdr3_length: 16

cdr3_aa: CASSEFTGYGYTF
j_call: TRBJ1-2
v_call: TRBV7-9
cdr3_length: 13

cdr3_aa: CASSFSPSENEKLFF
j_call: TRBJ1-4
v_call: TRBV5-6
cdr3_length: 15

cdr3_aa: CASRQGSNYGYTF
j_call: TRBJ1-2
v_call: TRBV6-6
cdr3_length: 13

cdr3_aa: CASRVTGRRTEAFF
j_call: TRBJ1-1
v_call: TRBV19
cdr3_length: 14

cdr3_aa: CASSPDMNEQYF
j_call: TRBJ2-7
v_call: TRBV18
cdr3_length: 12

cdr3_aa: CASSSPRLATYEQYF
j_call: TRBJ2-7
v_call: TRBV7-2
cdr3_length: 15

cdr3_aa: CATSDPRDWSYEQYF
j_call: TRBJ2-7
v_call: TRBV24-1
cdr3_length: 15

cdr3_aa: CASTQQGADYGYTF
j_call: TRBJ1-2
v_call: TRBV6-6
cdr3_length: 14

cdr3_aa: CASSFFRGGINTGELFF
j_call: TRBJ2-2
v_call: TRBV7-2
cdr3_length: 17

cdr3_aa: CASSFPSRDAYGYTF
j_call: TRBJ1-2
v_call: TRBV5-1
cdr3_length: 15

cdr3_aa: CASSFAAPDTQYF
j_call: TRBJ2-3
v_call: TRBV11-2
cdr3_length: 13

cdr3_aa: CASSFGGGRNTEAFF
j_call: TRBJ1-1
v_call: TRBV5-6
cdr3_length: 15

cdr3_aa: CASSFSRDTQYF
j_call: TRBJ2-3
v_call: TRBV7-6
cdr3_length: 12

cdr3_aa: CSVTSRQNTEAFF
j_call: TRBJ1-1
v_call: TRBV29-1
cdr3_length: 13

cdr3_aa: CASSLETGWALHF
j_call: TRBJ1-6
v_call: TRBV11-2
cdr3_length: 13

cdr3_aa: CASSLVQFNYGYTF
j_call: TRBJ1-2
v_call: TRBV28
cdr3_length: 14

cdr3_aa: CSARQAYEQYF
j_call: TRBJ2-7
v_call: TRBV20-1
cdr3_length: 11

cdr3_aa: CASSPPVLADYNEQFF
j_call: TRBJ2-1
v_call: TRBV18
cdr3_length: 16

cdr3_aa: CAILGSLNTEAFF
j_call: TRBJ1-1
v_call: TRBV10-3
cdr3_length: 13

cdr3_aa: CAWSRAGGVSYTF
j_call: TRBJ1-2
v_call: TRBV30
cdr3_length: 13

cdr3_aa: CACGPGGNYNEQFF
j_call: TRBJ2-1
v_call: TRBV19
cdr3_length: 14

cdr3_aa: CATQEGEKLFF
j_call: TRBJ1-4
v_call: TRBV10-2
cdr3_length: 11

cdr3_aa: CASSFKTTNTGGGNEKLFF
j_call: TRBJ1-4
v_call: TRBV7-9
cdr3_length: 19